This TCR beta chain stems from a study of T-cell reconstitution after alpha-beta-depleted transplantation in children. The study, taken as a whole, reports: One year after transplant, T-cell counts and diversity came mostly from newly produced T cells.

Notes on this clonotype: Its antigen is not identified.

A library of TCRbeta sequences, prepared with unique molecular identifiers, was generated. In TCRdb, the PCR reads were re-called with MiXCR into one record per CDR3 protein. The sample shows a few hundred thousand distinct CDR3 sequences, 20% to 30% of them seen only once. V shed 6 bases and J 1 base; nucleotides not matched to a gene: 6. Germline values: CDR1 DFQATT, CDR2 SNEGSKA (reference sequence). CDR3 size: 15 residues. This sequence was found in a boy in the first two years of life with Wiskott-Aldrich syndrome, due to receive a stem cell transplant. The chain joins TRBV20-1 to TRBJ2-3, with 11 positions matching TRBD2. Sequenced material: PBMCs, taken before TCRalphabeta/CD19-depleted stem cell transplant. This CDR3 reads CSAATSGRGTDTQYF. CDR3 DNA sequence: TGCAGTGCAGCAACTAGCGGGAGAGGCACAGATACGCAGTATTTT.